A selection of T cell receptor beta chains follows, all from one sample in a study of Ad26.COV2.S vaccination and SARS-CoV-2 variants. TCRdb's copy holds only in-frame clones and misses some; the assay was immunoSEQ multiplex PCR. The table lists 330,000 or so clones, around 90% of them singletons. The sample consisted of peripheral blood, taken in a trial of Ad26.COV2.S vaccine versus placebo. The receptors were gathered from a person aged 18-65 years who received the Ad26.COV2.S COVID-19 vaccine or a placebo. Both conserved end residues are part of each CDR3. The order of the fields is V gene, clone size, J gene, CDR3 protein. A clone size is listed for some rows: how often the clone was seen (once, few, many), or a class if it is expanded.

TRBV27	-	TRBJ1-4	CASSSGQGASEKLFF
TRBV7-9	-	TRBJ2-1	CASSPRVWKGSDEQFF
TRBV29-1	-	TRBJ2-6	CSVDDRGREANVLTF
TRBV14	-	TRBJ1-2	CASSQVGGPNYGYTF
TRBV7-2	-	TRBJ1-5	CASSIGGGGDQPQHF
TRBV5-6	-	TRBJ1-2	CASSLRSTGTRKGYTF
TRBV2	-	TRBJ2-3	CASRGVSGSTDTQYF
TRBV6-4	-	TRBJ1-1	CASSEVFGGTEAFF
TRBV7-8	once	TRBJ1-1	CASSLDRGHTEAFF
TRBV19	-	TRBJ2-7	CASSWGGTYEQYF
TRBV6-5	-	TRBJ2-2	CASSNTGTGELFF
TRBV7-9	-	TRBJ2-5	CASSLEGGLRETQYF
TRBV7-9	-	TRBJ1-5	CASSPTPVGEGQPQHF
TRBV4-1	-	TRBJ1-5	CASSQEAGRDGQPQHF
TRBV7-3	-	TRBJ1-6	CASSLAGSSPLHF
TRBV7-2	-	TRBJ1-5	CASSSGQYNQPQHF
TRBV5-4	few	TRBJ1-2	CASSLVQGVNYGYTF
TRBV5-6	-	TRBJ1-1	CASSRPDRGPGTEAFF
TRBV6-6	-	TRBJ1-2	CASSKANYGYTF
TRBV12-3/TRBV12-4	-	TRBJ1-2	CASSFTGYGYTF
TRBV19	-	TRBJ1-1	CASSIDSLNTEAFF
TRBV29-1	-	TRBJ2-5	CSVEGVNWYQETQYF
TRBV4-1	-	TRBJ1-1	CASSPDRISGTEAFF
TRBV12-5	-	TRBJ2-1	CASGLAGTGDSGQFF
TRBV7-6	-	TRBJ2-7	CASSLQGAAYEQYF
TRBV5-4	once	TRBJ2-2	CASSLSRTGVTGELFF
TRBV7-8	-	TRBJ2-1	CASSPVPLAGYNEQFF
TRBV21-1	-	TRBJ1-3	CASLGQGGLLGNTIYF
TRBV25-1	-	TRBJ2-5	CASSDPGQGWETQYF
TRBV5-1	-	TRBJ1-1	CASSSGTSEAFF
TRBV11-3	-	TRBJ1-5	CASSSGSGQPQHF
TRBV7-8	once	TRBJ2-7	CASSSDRGDTSYEQYF
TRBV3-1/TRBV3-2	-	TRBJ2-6	CASSQTPGQAFSGANVLTF
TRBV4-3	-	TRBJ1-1	CASSQDPRGGAEAFF
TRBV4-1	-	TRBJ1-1	CASSQRTGTLSGAFF
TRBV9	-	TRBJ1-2	CASSPAGSPSPNYGYTF
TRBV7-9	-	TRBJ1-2	CASSLADRERTEGYTF
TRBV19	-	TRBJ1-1	CASTGGTGGLNTEAFF
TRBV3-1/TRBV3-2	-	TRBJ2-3	CASSLGWAGGRTDTQYF
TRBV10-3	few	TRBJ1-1	CAISTGRFAEAFF
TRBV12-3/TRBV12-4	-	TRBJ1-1	CASSPQALPQAFF
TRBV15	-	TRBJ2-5	CATSRDRTPETQYF
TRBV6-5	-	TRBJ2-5	CASGEETQYF
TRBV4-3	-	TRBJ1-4	CASSQAPGGTNEKLFF
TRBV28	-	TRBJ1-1	CASSARQISNTEAFF
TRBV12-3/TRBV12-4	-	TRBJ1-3	CASSLGELNTIYF